This T cell receptor beta chain was recorded in a study of shared clonotypes between healthy human individuals. Naive CD8 cells, CD45RO-negative and positively selected for CCR7, excluded terminally differentiated effector memory CD45RA+ cells. Study-level results: Despite large depth, sorted-subset datasets appeared incompletely sequenced. Blood was the sole source, and tissue repertoires probably differ.

The test was conducted at deep level. The repertoire was sequenced with immunoSEQ multiplex PCR; TCRdb's copy has only in-frame clones and lacks some. Among roughly 600,000 clones, 95% to 98% were seen once, and the ten largest hold around 0.3%. Germline CDR1 reads LNHNV; CDR2 reads YYDKDF (reference sequence). The CDR3 covers 13 residues. Trimming stripped 0 bases from V and 0 bases from J, with 2 bases between. This clone was recorded once. The antigen remains undetermined. The gene calls are TRBV15 and TRBJ1-1; no clear D gene. The material sequenced was naive CD8+ T cells sorted from blood. The sequence derives from a man aged 25 to 40 in good health. The CDR3 DNA reads as TGTGCCACCAGCAGAGATATGAACACTGAAGCTTTCTTT. The encoded protein is CATSRDMNTEAFF. The full variable domain, completed using reference TRBV15 and TRBJ1-1, is DAMVIQNPRYQVTQFGKPVTLSCSQTLNHNVMYWYQQKSSQAPKLLFHYYDKDFNNEADTPDNFQSRRPNTSFCFLDIRSPGLGDTAMYLCATSRDMNTEAFFGQGTRLTVV.